Listed here is a single TCR beta chain. Its antigen is undetermined. At one of its ends the junction is not consistent with the germline gene, which may arise from a read error. CDR1 is SGHTA, CDR2 FQGNSA, per germline. The length of the CDR3 is 15 residues. The data stem from a study of blood T cells in healthy people across ages. Findings of the study overall: PBMCs were not sorted, which prevented a conclusive comparison of naive versus antigen-experienced cells.

A second PCR, run for about 7 to 11 cycles, used a sample-barcoded 5' primer plus a J-beta primer mix. TCRdb ran MiXCR on the 5' RACE reads and lists one entry per CDR3 protein. The sample contains roughly 1,100,000 distinct CDR3 sequences, 25% of which appear only once. This sample also appeared in a second study, on T cells of mothers and their children. That source adds: Input to cDNA synthesis comprised all extracted RNA, at a ratio of around 1.5 ug per 15 ul.

This TCR was recovered from a girl under 10 years old in good health. V and J are TRBV7-2 and TRBJ2-7, with 10 bases identical to TRBD2. Sample: blood. CDR3 sequence (DNA): TGTGCCAGCAGCTCCTACGGGACTAGCGCCTATGAGCAGTACTTC. Encoded protein: CASSSYGTSAYEQYF.